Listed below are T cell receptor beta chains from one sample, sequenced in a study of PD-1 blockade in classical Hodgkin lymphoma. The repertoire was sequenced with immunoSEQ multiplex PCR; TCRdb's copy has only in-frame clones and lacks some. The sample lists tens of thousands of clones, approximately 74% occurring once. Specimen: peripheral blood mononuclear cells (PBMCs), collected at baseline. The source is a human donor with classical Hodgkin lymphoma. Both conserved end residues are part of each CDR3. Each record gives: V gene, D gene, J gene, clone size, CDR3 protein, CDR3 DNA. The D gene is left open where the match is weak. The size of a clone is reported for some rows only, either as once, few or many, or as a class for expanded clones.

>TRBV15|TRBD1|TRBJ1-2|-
CATSRDPARLRTGFKGYTF
TGTGCCACCAGCAGAGATCCAGCTCGTCTTCGGACAGGGTTTAAGGGCTACACCTTC
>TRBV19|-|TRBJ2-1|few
CASSPGVHNEQFF
TGTGCCAGTAGTCCGGGGGTCCACAATGAGCAGTTCTTC
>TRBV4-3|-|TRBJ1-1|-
CASSQEYGVNTEAFF
TGCGCCAGCAGCCAAGAGTATGGGGTAAACACTGAAGCTTTCTTT
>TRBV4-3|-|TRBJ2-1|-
CASSQERTPAGEQFF
TGCGCCAGCAGCCAAGAGAGGACCCCGGCGGGTGAGCAGTTCTTC
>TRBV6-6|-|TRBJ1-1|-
CASSKTGRNTEAFF
TGTGCCAGCAGTAAAACGGGCAGGAACACTGAAGCTTTCTTT
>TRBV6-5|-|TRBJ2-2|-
CASSMTGWGTGELFF
TGTGCCAGCAGTATGACAGGATGGGGGACCGGGGAGCTGTTTTTT
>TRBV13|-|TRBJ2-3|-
CASIPEGQKSDTQYF
TGTGCCAGCATCCCAGAGGGGCAGAAATCCGATACGCAGTATTTT
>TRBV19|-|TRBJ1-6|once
CASSVLGASSPLHF
TGTGCCAGTAGCGTCCTGGGGGCCAGTTCACCCCTCCACTTT
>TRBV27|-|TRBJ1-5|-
CASSLRRDSQPQHF
TGTGCCAGCAGTTTACGGCGTGACAGTCAGCCCCAGCATTTT
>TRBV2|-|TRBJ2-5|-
CASSGPPQGTQETQYF
TGTGCCAGCAGTGGCCCCCCCCAGGGCACCCAAGAGACCCAGTACTTC